The clone carrying this T cell receptor beta chain appeared a few times. This specimen comes from a study of blood T cells in healthy people across ages. A second roughly 6 to 12 cycle PCR used barcoded and J-beta primers. TCRdb re-analysed the 5' RACE reads in MiXCR, keeping a single row per CDR3 protein. The sample has approximately 1,100,000 distinct CDR3 sequences, under 55% seen once. Germline CDR1 reads MGHRA; CDR2 reads YSYEKL. Trimming took 1 base from V and 3 from J, leaving 13 bases between them. The CDR3 is 16 amino acids. The sample was blood. The source is a woman aged 60-75 years in good health. This chain links TRBV4-1 with TRBJ2-1; D is ambiguous. This CDR3 is CASSQGRKTRYNEQFF. The CDR3 DNA follows: TGCGCCAGCAGCCAAGGCCGGAAGACCCGCTACAATGAGCAGTTCTTC.